This TCR beta chain was sequenced during a study of regulatory T cells in long-lasting Graves disease. Time point in this sample: newly diagnosed GD, antithyroid drugs for less than 3 months. Researchers made the TCR library from RNA that was extracted from PBMCs. TCR beta libraries were built with iRepertoire HTBI primers and Arm-PCR of CDR3 regions. From the multiplex PCR reads, TCRdb called clonotypes with MiXCR, one entry per CDR3 protein. The sample gives about 430,000 distinct CDR3 sequences, 15% of which show up once; approximately 7.8% is in the top ten. V shed 1 base and J shed 7 bases, with 10 bases lying between them. The CDR3 loop spans 13 amino acids. Germline CDR1 MDHEN, CDR2 SYDVKM. These data are also associated with another study on T cells in Graves' hyperthyroidism and ophthalmopathy. Per that study: Researchers defined stable Graves' hyperthyroidism as no ophthalmopathy progression within 18 months. When the TCR CDR3 underwent first-round RT-PCR, the HTBI primer set was used.

Sequenced material: peripheral blood mononuclear cells (PBMCs), taken at new diagnosis, from a patient treated with antithyroid drugs. The TCR originated in a woman aged 35 to 49 with Graves disease. The chain employs TRBV28 and TRBJ1-1, with unresolved D. CDR3 sequence (DNA): TGTGCCAGCAGTTTATACGGGGAGGGTGAAGCTTTCTTT. It specifies CASSLYGEGEAFF.